This TCR beta chain originates from a study of radiation and T cells in renal cell carcinoma (dated by TCRdb to 2018 to 2020). About the study as a whole: In total, some 52 samples underwent TCR beta sequencing: about 26 tumors plus 27 peripheral blood samples. In the approximately 53 samples combined, 4,016,671 unique CDR3 nucleotide sequences were found, encoding roughly 3,000,000 unique CDR3 amino acid sequences. The last blood draw occurred 4 weeks after radiation, at the same time as nephrectomy.

Following the manufacturer's recommendations, the immunoSEQ kit was used to generate TCR beta libraries from genomic DNA. For library preparation, a first multiplex PCR was performed with proprietary primers, followed by a second PCR in which unique barcodes were added, and bead cleanups were performed after each round. A kit-provided positive control reaction and a negative control reaction were included in every sample batch. The final libraries were assessed on an Agilent 4200 TapeStation D1000 ScreenTape, pooled by volume, and quantified by qPCR. Sequencing was performed on an Illumina NextSeq500 using a MidOutput 150-cycle cartridge, with 156 Read1 cycles, 15 Index1 cycles, and the kit custom primers. The pooled library was loaded at roughly 1 pM with roughly 20% PhiX control spiked in. In the source study's methods: The vendor-processed data were analyzed in R, and a clonotype was defined as all T cells that share the same CDR3 nucleotide sequence. In the clone abundance analyses, frequencies in each sample were normalized to that sample's 10,000 most abundant clones. Public T cell clones, which averaged fewer than five per sample, were removed prior to analysis. An abundance difference of at least 32-fold between compartments was the criterion for calling clonotypes tumor-enriched or baseline blood-enriched. A beta-binomial differential abundance model was used to identify clonotypes that were expanded or contracted between blood time points. The Baroni-Urbani and Buser coefficient was used to measure tumor-blood repertoire similarity, and groups were compared with two-tailed Wilcoxon tests in R. The immuneACCESS repertoire file appears here via TCRdb, limited to in-frame rearrangements. These files lack a portion of the clones; in checked studies, under half of the deficit traces to unresolved V genes, and the cause of the others is not known. The V and J calls and clone size were taken over from that table, and D and trimming were inferred from the DNA. The sample table holds about 34,000 clones, of which roughly 80% were seen once. 30% to 35% of the sample is held by the ten biggest clonotypes.

Overall results and qualifications from the work: Changes in the blood repertoire were not tracked past 4 weeks after treatment. Because pretreatment tumor biopsies were not available, the study could not determine whether clonotypes were already present within the tumor at baseline. Top tumor clonotypes rose in blood from baseline to 2 weeks post-radiation, then contracted by 4 weeks, suggesting transient expansion of tumor-resident clones. Because the trial had a single-armed design, the trial could not examine how radiation dose or scheduling affected the TCR repertoire.

V and J are trimmed by 6 bases and 7 bases, and the gene matches miss 10 bases of the junction. Its CDR3 holds 14 amino acids, cysteine through phenylalanine. The read is trimmed to its CDR3 DNA, 42 bases read in frame from base 1. Taken from the germline V gene (reference sequence), the CDR1 and CDR2 loops are LNHDA and SQIVND. The meaning of the sample's time point label: blood 4 weeks post-SBRT, at nephrectomy. In the paper's terms, the treatment or condition label means: 15 Gy SBRT to primary tumor, nephrectomy 4 weeks later. The samples were drawn from a clinical trial, where primary renal cell carcinomas were treated with 15 Gy of stereotactic body radiation therapy and then removed by nephrectomy 4 weeks afterward. Serial peripheral blood from radiation-treated patients was sampled at baseline, 2 weeks and 4 weeks after SBRT to track tumor-enriched clonotypes. Every patient's renal cell carcinoma showed clear cell pathology. Genomic DNA for TCR sequencing was prepared using the QIAamp DNA Blood Mini Kit (Qiagen). The analyses included just those samples that passed every quality control check.

About this clone itself: Its antigen remains unidentified. Base qualities were left out, and no much larger clone turns up one base away.

The TCR originated in a man aged 55 to 70 with renal cell carcinoma. Sequenced material: blood, taken from a patient whose treatment included radiotherapy and nephrectomy. This chain joins TRBV19 to TRBJ1-2; 8 nucleotides in the junction match TRBD1. CDR3 reads: CASSTGQGSTGYTF. DNA sequence: TGTGCCAGTAGCACCGGACAGGGCTCGACTGGCTACACCTTC. This CDR3, with the reference TRBV19 and TRBJ1-2 proteins standing in past its ends, gives the full variable domain DGGITQSPKYLFRKEGQNVTLSCEQNLNHDAMYWYRQDPGQGLRLIYYSQIVNDFQKGDIAEGYSVSREKKESFPLTVTSAQKNPTAFYLCASSTGQGSTGYTFGSGTRLTVV.